These 26 T cell receptor beta chains originate from one sample sequenced in a study of T cell repertoires in cytomegalovirus infection. TCRdb re-called the reads with MiXCR, one entry per CDR3 protein. Among 90,000 to 130,000 distinct CDR3 sequences listed, around 9.1% were seen once. Antigen specificity for these receptors is unknown. Sequencing was done on a sample of PBMCs, sequenced either directly or after in vitro stimulation (not recorded which). These TCRs come from a human donor in good health (CMV status not recorded). Some clones in this sample may be carry-over from other donors' samples.

Concerning this clonotype itself: A junction end diverges from the germline sequence, so it may reflect a read error. This sequence joins TRBV28 and TRBJ1-2; no reliable D call. Germline assignment: CDR1 MDHEN and CDR2 SYDVKM. The CDR3 has 13 residues. CDR3 sequence reads: CASSRVPNYSYTF. CDR3 nucleotide sequence: TGTGCCAGCAGTAGAGTTCCTAACTATAGCTACACCTTC.

This clonotype was seen many times. The chain is built from TRBV12-3 or TRBV12-4 and TRBJ2-3; D remains ambiguous. Trimming pared 6 bases from V and 7 bases from J, leaving 17 bases between. This CDR3 contains 14 residues. CDR3 protein: CASSLGPTTNTQYF. The CDR3 bases are TGTGCCAGCAGCCTTGGACCCACTACCAATACGCAGTATTTT.

A few counts support this clonotype. The chain couples TRBV20-1 to TRBJ2-7, with TRBD2 identical over 13 bases. After removal of 3 bases from V and 6 bases from J, the junction contained 2 bases not matched to a gene. This CDR3 is built from 13 residues. Per germline, CDR1 DFQATT and CDR2 SNEGSKA (reference sequence). CDR3 loop: CSASGTSGVEQYF. The CDR3 DNA is TGCAGTGCTAGCGGGACTAGCGGGGTCGAGCAGTACTTC.

The chain is built from TRBV12-3 or TRBV12-4 and TRBJ1-5, with TRBD1 matching over 8 bases. Trimming took 5 bases from V and 6 from J; bases not matched to a gene: 9. This CDR3 is 15 amino acids long. The CDR3 bases are TGTGCCAGCAGTACCTACGGACAGGGTACTCAGCCCCAGCATTTT. Its protein is CASSTYGQGTQPQHF.

This clonotype occurred many times. V and J are TRBV7-2 and TRBJ1-2; weak D call: TRBD1 (6 bases). Germline V CDR1 and CDR2: SGHTA, FQGNSA. CDR3 length equals 14 residues. V was clipped by 2 bases and J by 4 bases, with 11 bases between them. The CDR3 is CASSLPGQIYGYTF. DNA for the CDR3: TGTGCCAGCAGCTTACCTGGACAGATCTATGGCTACACCTTC.

This clonotype has at least ten counts. The chain is built from TRBV7-9 and TRBJ1-1; TRBD1 aligns across 8 bases. Germline V gene sequence: CDR1 SEHNR, CDR2 FQNEAQ (reference sequence). J lost 1 base, V lost 3 bases, and 4 bases had no gene match. The CDR3 consists of 15 residues. The CDR3 DNA is TGTGCCAGCAGCTTGACAGGGGCAAAGAACACTGAAGCTTTCTTT. It translates to CASSLTGAKNTEAFF.

The chain employs TRBV7-2 and TRBJ2-2; the D gene is possibly TRBD2 (5 bases). This CDR3 is 15 amino acids long. From germline, CDR1 is SGHTA and CDR2 FQGNSA. Trimming cost V 5 bases and J 1 base, with 11 bases left between them. As DNA, the CDR3 is TGTGCCAGCAGCCCCCGGGCGGGGAACACCGGGGAGCTGTTTTTT. Its translation is CASSPRAGNTGELFF.

This clonotype was recorded a few times. The rearrangement uses TRBV5-5 and TRBJ1-2; D is undetermined. The CDR3 spans 13 residues. Looked up from germline, CDR1 is SGHKS and CDR2 is YYEKEE (reference sequence). Trimming cost V 1 base and J 4 bases, with 8 bases left between them. The CDR3 DNA reads TGTGCCAGCAGCTTGCTCGTGGGCTATGGCTACACCTTC. Protein sequence: CASSLLVGYGYTF.

This clonotype was observed a few times. This rearrangement joins TRBV11-2 to TRBJ2-2; the D is unclear. CDR1 and CDR2 from the germline V gene are SGHAT and FQNNGV. V was trimmed by 4 bases and J by 2 bases, leaving 17 bases between them. This CDR3 region has 17 residues. The CDR3 loop reads CASSSPPPWQNTGELFF. CDR3 bases: TGTGCCAGCAGCTCCCCCCCCCCTTGGCAAAACACCGGGGAGCTGTTTTTT.

This clonotype was counted many times. This rearrangement joins TRBV5-4 to TRBJ2-3; D may be TRBD2 (6 bases). CDR1 SGHNT and CDR2 YYREEE come from the germline V gene (reference sequence). This CDR3 has 14 amino acids. Trimming took 0 bases from V and 5 from J, leaving 10 bases between them. The CDR3 region has the DNA TGTGCCAGCAGCTTGGGGCGGGAATTAGATACGCAGTATTTT. This gives the protein CASSLGRELDTQYF.

In this sample, this clonotype turned up many times. This chain connects TRBV18 to TRBJ1-5; D gene ambiguous. The CDR3 contains 15 residues. Germline V gene lookup returns CDR1 KGHSH and CDR2 LQKENI. V was trimmed by 1 base and J by 6 bases, leaving 13 bases between them. The CDR3 loop is CASSPLEGKGQPQHF. The CDR3 nucleotides are TGTGCCAGCTCACCACTGGAAGGAAAAGGTCAGCCCCAGCATTTT.

This clonotype was picked up a small number of times. V is TRBV28 and J is TRBJ2-1; D assignment may be TRBD1 or TRBD2 (5 bases each). Germline CDR1 MDHEN, CDR2 SYDVKM. Trimming pared 6 bases from V and 10 bases from J, leaving 25 bases between. There are 16 residues in the CDR3. CDR3 region: CASSEWGKGDRLEQFF. DNA for the CDR3: TGTGCCAGCAGCGAATGGGGGAAGGGCGATAGGTTGGAGCAGTTCTTC. Complete variable domain (other parts from reference TRBV28 and TRBJ2-1): DVKVTQSSRYLVKRTGEKVFLECVQDMDHENMFWYRQDPGLGLRLIYFSYDVKMKEKGDIPEGYSVSREKKERFSLILESASTNQTSMYLCASSEWGKGDRLEQFFGPGTRLTVL.

The V gene is TRBV19, the J gene TRBJ2-5; TRBD2 matches at 9 bases. V dropped 2 bases and J dropped 2; count of bases not matched to a gene: 0. The CDR3 is 14 amino acids. Germline V gene data show CDR1 as LNHDA and CDR2 as SQIVND (reference sequence). CDR3 sequence reads: CASSITSGQETQYF. The CDR3 nucleotides read TGTGCCAGTAGTATAACTAGCGGGCAAGAGACCCAGTACTTC.

The CDR3 protein is CASSPWTSGEEQFF. The DNA for the CDR3 is TGTGCCAGCAGCCCTTGGACTAGCGGTGAGGAGCAGTTCTTC. The chain links TRBV7-6 to TRBJ2-1; TRBD2 agrees at 10 bases. CDR1 is SGHVS, CDR2 FNYEAQ, per germline. The J segment lost 10 bases and the V segment lost 5 bases, leaving 8 bases of the junction unmatched. CDR3 length equals 14 residues.

In its sample, this clonotype was seen many times. A much larger clone lies one base from this, so it may be a read error. CDR3 protein: CASSLVNTEAFF. The CDR3, as DNA: TGTGCCAGCAGCTTAGTGAACACTGAAGCTTTCTTT. This chain uses TRBV7-9 with TRBJ1-1, with unresolved D. Germline-derived CDR1 and CDR2 are SEHNR and FQNEAQ (reference sequence). The V end was cut by 1 base, the J end by 0 bases, with 0 bases between. This CDR3 is built from 12 residues.

Many counts were recorded for this clonotype. The DNA for the CDR3 is TGTGCCAGCAGCCGCGTGGAGAGGGACGGAAACACCATATATTTT. As protein: CASSRVERDGNTIYF. The chain is built from TRBV11-3 and TRBJ1-3, with D possibly being TRBD1 (5 bases). CDR3 length equals 15 residues. V shed 5 bases and J shed 4 bases, with 15 bases lying between them. Germline V gene lookup returns CDR1 SGHNT and CDR2 YENEEA. Looking up the rest from reference TRBV11-3 and TRBJ1-3 gives the full variable domain: EAGVVQSPRYKIIEKKQPVAFWCNPISGHNTLYWYLQNLGQGPELLIRYENEEAVDDSQLPKDRFSAERLKGVDSTLKIQPAELGDSAVYLCASSRVERDGNTIYFGEGSWLTVV.

This clonotype was counted many times. The chain uses TRBV7-9 and TRBJ2-2; D gene uncertain. The CDR3 is 13 amino acids. Germline CDR1 reads SEHNR; CDR2 reads FQNEAQ (reference sequence). V was cut by 2 bases and J by 7 bases, with 8 bases left in between. The CDR3 DNA follows: TGTGCCAGCAGCTTATCGAGTGTCGGGGAGCTGTTTTTT. It translates to CASSLSSVGELFF.

The genes are TRBV12-3 or TRBV12-4 and TRBJ1-4, with D possibly being TRBD1 (6 bases). Between the trimmed V and J ends, which lost 2 bases and 7 bases, there was a span of 17 bases. The CDR3 runs to 16 residues. CDR3 sequence (DNA): TGTGCCAGCAGTTTACTAAGGGTGGGGGGGCTTGAAAAACTGTTTTTT. Encoded protein: CASSLLRVGGLEKLFF.

In its sample, this clonotype was seen a few times. This sequence joins TRBV15 and TRBJ2-1, with a tentative D call TRBD2 (6 bases). Trimming stripped 0 bases from V and 9 bases from J, with 9 bases between. Germline lookup yields CDR1 LNHNV and CDR2 YYDKDF (reference sequence). The CDR3 sequence is 13 residues long. CDR3 in amino acids: CATSRDFSGEQFF. In DNA form, the CDR3 reads TGTGCCACCAGCAGAGATTTTAGCGGTGAGCAGTTCTTC.

This clonotype was counted many times. The chain uses TRBV12-3 or TRBV12-4 and TRBJ1-6, with D unclear. V lost 6 bases and J 10 bases, leaving 10 bases between the germline ends. This CDR3 is 12 amino acids long. In DNA, the CDR3 is TGTGCCAGCAGGTTCCAAGGGTCACCCCTCCACTTT. It translates to CASRFQGSPLHF.

The sample holds many counts of this clonotype. This chain links TRBV19 with TRBJ2-2; TRBD1 matches 9 bases. CDR3 length equals 15 residues. Unmatched junction bases numbered 7, after V lost 7 bases and J lost 4 bases. Germline CDR1 and CDR2: LNHDA and SQIVND (reference sequence). CDR3 nucleotides: TGTGCCAGTAAGACCGGGACAGGGCGCACCGGGGAGCTGTTTTTT. Residues: CASKTGTGRTGELFF.

This clonotype was picked up a small number of times. The chain has TRBV15 and TRBJ2-3; 9 nucleotides match TRBD2. Per germline, CDR1 LNHNV and CDR2 YYDKDF (reference sequence). The V and J ends lost 3 bases and 0 bases, in that order; junction bases with no gene match: 7. The CDR3 consists of 17 residues. CDR3 in amino acids: CATSRRTTSGSTDTQYF. The CDR3 bases are TGTGCCACCAGCAGGCGAACGACTAGCGGAAGCACAGATACGCAGTATTTT.

This clonotype has at least ten counts. The rearrangement links TRBV12-5 to TRBJ1-2; D might be TRBD1 (6 bases). There are 14 residues in the CDR3. Germline V gene sequence: CDR1 LGHNT, CDR2 FRNRAP. Trimming took off 6 bases at V and 6 bases at J, with 17 bases between the two ends. For the CDR3, the DNA is TGTGCTAGTGGCTCTTTGACAGGCTTGCATGGCTACACCTTC. Translating gives CASGSLTGLHGYTF.

This clonotype was seen only a few times. The genes are TRBV12-3 or TRBV12-4 and TRBJ2-7; D is perhaps TRBD1 (6 bases). Trimming took off 6 bases at V and 0 bases at J, with 9 bases between the two ends. The CDR3 consists of 13 residues. The CDR3 coding sequence is TGTGCCAGCAGCCCGGGACACTCCTACGAGCAGTACGTC. This encodes CASSPGHSYEQYV.

This clonotype has a count of ten or more. The V call is TRBV29-1, the J call TRBJ2-3, with 12 bases identical to TRBD2. The CDR3 has 14 amino acids. Trimming cost V 3 bases and J 7 bases; bases outside gene matches: 5. The germline V gene has CDR1 SQVTM and CDR2 ANQGSEA. The CDR3 DNA reads TGCAGCGTTGAGACTAGCGGGAGTGCATATACGCAGTATTTT. Translating gives CSVETSGSAYTQYF.

There are many counts of this clonotype. The chain is built from TRBV14 and TRBJ2-2, with 8 bases that match TRBD2. In germline, CDR1 is SGHDN, CDR2 FVKESK. The CDR3 contains 16 residues. J was trimmed by 4 bases and V by 2 bases; bases with no gene match: 6. For the CDR3, the DNA is TGTGCCAGCAGCCAATTCAGCGGGAGCAGCACCGGGGAGCTGTTTTTT. Protein product: CASSQFSGSSTGELFF.